Listed below are T cell receptor beta chains from one sample, sequenced in a study of T cell clusters in autoimmune cytopenias. With the multiplex PCR reads reprocessed, TCRdb shows one record per CDR3 protein and no DNA. The sample has around 7,000 distinct CDR3 sequences, and its top ten clones hold around 29%. This same sample was also part of a study on T cell repertoires in aging, cancer and after chemotherapy.

Sequencing used peripheral blood. These receptors came from a human donor in good health. Both conserved end residues are part of each CDR3. Rows give clone size only sometimes, using once, few, many, or a class for an expanded clone.

J gene	clone size	V gene	CDR3 protein
TRBJ2-3	medium-sized	TRBV6-4	CASSEGRSTDTQYF
TRBJ1-3	NA	TRBV12-3/TRBV12-4	CASSRTGRTGNTIYF
TRBJ2-7	NA	TRBV19	CASSRTGDEQYF
TRBJ1-2	NA	TRBV15	CATSRDRGQDYGYTF
TRBJ2-5	NA	TRBV20-1	CSASRRRTLLETQYF
TRBJ2-1	medium-sized	TRBV6-5	CASRDSRTREQFF
TRBJ2-7	NA	TRBV28	CASSGRSYEQYF
TRBJ1-1	medium-sized	TRBV7-9	CASSLEAVANTEAFF
TRBJ2-6	NA	TRBV30	CAWSVYRFDSGANVLTF
TRBJ1-2	NA	TRBV19	CASSISNTHYGYTF
TRBJ2-3	medium-sized	TRBV6-1	CASGSTDTQYF
TRBJ1-1	NA	TRBV19	CASRDARGTEAFF
TRBJ2-3	medium-sized	TRBV19	CASSNPPWGSGGLFTDTQYF
TRBJ2-3	NA	TRBV6-5	CASSYLGTGGSADTQYF
TRBJ2-7	NA	TRBV18	CASSPGQGEQYF
TRBJ2-6	medium-sized	TRBV27	CASSKLTGSGANVLTF
TRBJ2-3	NA	TRBV5-5	CASSPGQSLSTDTQYF
TRBJ2-2	medium-sized	TRBV19	CASSIRGALAGANTGELFF
TRBJ2-2	medium-sized	TRBV19	CASRSSGYGELFF
TRBJ2-3	NA	TRBV6-1	CASKWLGGNTDTQYF
TRBJ2-1	NA	TRBV12-3/TRBV12-4	CASSRGRLNNEQFF
TRBJ2-1	NA	TRBV24-1	CATSGAGGHFNEQFF
TRBJ2-3	NA	TRBV15	CATSRELTESTQYF
TRBJ1-6	NA	TRBV6-5	CASSLGGTNSPLHF